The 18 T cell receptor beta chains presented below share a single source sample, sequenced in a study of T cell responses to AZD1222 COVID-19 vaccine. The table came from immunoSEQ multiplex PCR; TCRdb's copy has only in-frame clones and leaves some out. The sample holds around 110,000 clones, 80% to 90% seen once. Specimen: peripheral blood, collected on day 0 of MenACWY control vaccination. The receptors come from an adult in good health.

CDR3 DNA: TGTGCCAGCAGCTCCCTCGGGGGTGGGGAGACCCAGTACTTC. Encoded protein: CASSSLGGGETQYF. V and J are TRBV7-2 and TRBJ2-5; D might be TRBD2 (6 bases). Germline values: CDR1 SGHTA, CDR2 FQGNSA. Trimming left V 4 bases short and J 5 bases short, with 14 bases between. The CDR3 consists of 14 residues. Supplemented by reference TRBV7-2 and TRBJ2-5, the full variable domain reads GAGVSQSPSNKVTEKGKDVELRCDPISGHTALYWYRQSLGQGLEFLIYFQGNSAPDKSGLPSDRFSAERTGGSVSTLTIQRTQQEDSAVYLCASSSLGGGETQYFGPGTRLLVL.

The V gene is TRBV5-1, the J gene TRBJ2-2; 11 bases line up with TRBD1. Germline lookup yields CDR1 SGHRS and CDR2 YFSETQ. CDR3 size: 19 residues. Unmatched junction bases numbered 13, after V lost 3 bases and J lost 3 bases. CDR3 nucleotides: TGCGCCAGCAGCTACAGCCTCCCGGGACAGGGGGGCGACACCGGGGAGCTGTTTTTT. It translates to CASSYSLPGQGGDTGELFF.

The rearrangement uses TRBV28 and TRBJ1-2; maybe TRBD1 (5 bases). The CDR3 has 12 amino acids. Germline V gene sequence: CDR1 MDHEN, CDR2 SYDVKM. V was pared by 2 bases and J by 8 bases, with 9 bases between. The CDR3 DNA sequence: TGTGCCAGCAGTTTAGGGGGATGGGGCTACACCTTC. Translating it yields CASSLGGWGYTF.

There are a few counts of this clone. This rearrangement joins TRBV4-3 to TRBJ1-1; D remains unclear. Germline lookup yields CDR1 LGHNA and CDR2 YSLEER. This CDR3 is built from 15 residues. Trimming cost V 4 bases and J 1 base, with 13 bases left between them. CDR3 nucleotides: TGCGCCAGCAGCCCGTATAGCGGTGCGAACACTGAAGCTTTCTTT. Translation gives CASSPYSGANTEAFF.

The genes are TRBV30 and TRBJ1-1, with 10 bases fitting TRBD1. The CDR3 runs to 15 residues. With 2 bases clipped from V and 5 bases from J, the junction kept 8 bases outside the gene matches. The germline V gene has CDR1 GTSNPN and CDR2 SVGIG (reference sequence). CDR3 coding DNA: TGTGCCTGGAGTTCGGACAGGGGGGTATCAACTGAAGCTTTCTTT. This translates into CAWSSDRGVSTEAFF.

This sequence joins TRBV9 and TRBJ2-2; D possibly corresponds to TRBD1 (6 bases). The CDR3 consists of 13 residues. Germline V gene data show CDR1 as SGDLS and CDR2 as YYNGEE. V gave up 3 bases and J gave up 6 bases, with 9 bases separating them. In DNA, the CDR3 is TGTGCCAGCAGCGGACAGGAGGCCGGGGAGCTGTTTTTT. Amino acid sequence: CASSGQEAGELFF.

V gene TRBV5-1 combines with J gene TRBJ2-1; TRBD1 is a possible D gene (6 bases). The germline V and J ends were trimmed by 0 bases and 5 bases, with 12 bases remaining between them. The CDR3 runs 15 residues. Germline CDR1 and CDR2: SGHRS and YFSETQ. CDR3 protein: CASSLDGRGDNEQFF. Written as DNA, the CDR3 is TGCGCCAGCAGCTTGGACGGCAGGGGCGACAATGAGCAGTTCTTC.

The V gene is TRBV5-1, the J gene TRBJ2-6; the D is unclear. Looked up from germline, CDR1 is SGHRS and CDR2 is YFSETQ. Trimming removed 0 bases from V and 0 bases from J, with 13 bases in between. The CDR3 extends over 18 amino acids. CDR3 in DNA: TGCGCCAGCAGCTTGGCCCTCAACACATTCTCTGGGGCCAACGTCCTGACTTTC. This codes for CASSLALNTFSGANVLTF.

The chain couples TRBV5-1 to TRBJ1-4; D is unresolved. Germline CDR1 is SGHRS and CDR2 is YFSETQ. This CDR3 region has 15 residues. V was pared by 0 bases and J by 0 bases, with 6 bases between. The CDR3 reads CASSLDPATNEKLFF. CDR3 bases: TGCGCCAGCAGCTTGGATCCTGCAACTAATGAAAAACTGTTTTTT.

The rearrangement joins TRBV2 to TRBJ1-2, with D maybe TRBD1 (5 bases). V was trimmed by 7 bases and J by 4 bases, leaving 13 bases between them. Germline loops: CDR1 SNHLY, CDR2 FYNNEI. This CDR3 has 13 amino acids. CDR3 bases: TGTGCCAGCACCGCCCAGGGCCGCTATGGCTACACCTTC. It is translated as CASTAQGRYGYTF.

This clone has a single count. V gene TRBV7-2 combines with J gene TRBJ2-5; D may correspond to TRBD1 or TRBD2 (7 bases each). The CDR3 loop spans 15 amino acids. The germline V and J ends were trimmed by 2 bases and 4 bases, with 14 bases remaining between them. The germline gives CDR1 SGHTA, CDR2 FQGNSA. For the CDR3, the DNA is TGTGCCAGCAGCTTACAGGGGGGGGCCAGAGAGACCCAGTACTTC. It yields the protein CASSLQGGARETQYF.

CDR3 DNA sequence: TGTGCCAGCAGCTTAGTAGGGGGCAATCAGCCCCAGCATTTT. Protein: CASSLVGGNQPQHF. The rearrangement joins TRBV7-9 to TRBJ1-5, with D maybe TRBD1 (5 bases). The CDR3 sequence is 14 residues long. The germline CDR1 and CDR2 sequences are SEHNR and FQNEAQ (reference sequence). V was shortened by 1 base and J by 2 bases, with 6 bases between the two germline ends.

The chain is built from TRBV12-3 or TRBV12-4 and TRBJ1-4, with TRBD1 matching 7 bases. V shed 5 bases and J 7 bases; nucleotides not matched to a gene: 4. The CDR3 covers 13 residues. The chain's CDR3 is CASSVYRGEKLFF. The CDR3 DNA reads TGTGCCAGCAGTGTCTACAGGGGTGAAAAACTGTTTTTT.

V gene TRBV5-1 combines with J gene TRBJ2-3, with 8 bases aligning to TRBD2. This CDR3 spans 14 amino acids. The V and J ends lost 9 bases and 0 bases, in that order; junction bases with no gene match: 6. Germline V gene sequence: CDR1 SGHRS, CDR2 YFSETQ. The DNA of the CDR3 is TGCGCCACCAAAGCGGGGGCCAGCACAGATACGCAGTATTTT. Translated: CATKAGASTDTQYF.

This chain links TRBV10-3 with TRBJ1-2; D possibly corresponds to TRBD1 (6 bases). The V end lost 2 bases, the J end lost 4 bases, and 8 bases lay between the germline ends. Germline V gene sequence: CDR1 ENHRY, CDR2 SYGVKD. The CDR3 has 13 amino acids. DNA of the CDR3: TGTGCCATCAGTGAGGGGGACATCTATGGCTACACCTTC. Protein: CAISEGDIYGYTF.

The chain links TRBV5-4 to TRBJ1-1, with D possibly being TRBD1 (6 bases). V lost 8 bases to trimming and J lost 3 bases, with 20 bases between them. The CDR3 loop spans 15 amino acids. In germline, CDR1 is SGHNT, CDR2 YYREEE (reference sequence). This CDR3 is CARGLQGKADTEAFF. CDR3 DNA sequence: TGTGCCAGGGGTCTACAGGGAAAGGCGGACACTGAAGCTTTCTTT.

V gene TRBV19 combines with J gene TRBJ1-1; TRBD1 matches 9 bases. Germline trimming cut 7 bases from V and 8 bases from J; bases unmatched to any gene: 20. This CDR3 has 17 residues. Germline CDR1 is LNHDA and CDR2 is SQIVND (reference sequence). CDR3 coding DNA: TGTGCCAGTACCCAGACAGGGGGTAGAGGTCCCACCTTCGAAGCTTTCTTT. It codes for CASTQTGGRGPTFEAFF.

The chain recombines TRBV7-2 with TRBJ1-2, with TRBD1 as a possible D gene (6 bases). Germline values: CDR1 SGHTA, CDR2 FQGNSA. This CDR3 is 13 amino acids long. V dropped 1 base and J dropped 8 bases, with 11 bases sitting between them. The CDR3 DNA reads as TGTGCCAGCAGCTTAGATTTCAGGGGCGGCTACACCTTC. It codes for CASSLDFRGGYTF.